These 11 T cell receptor beta chains were sequenced from one sample in a study of OX40 agonist ivuxolimab in advanced cancers. Data came from immunoSEQ multiplex PCR; TCRdb stores just in-frame clones and leaves some out. The sample holds roughly 65,000 clones, about 82% seen once. The source was CD4+ or CD8+ T cells sorted from blood, collected in a trial of the OX40 agonist ivuxolimab. The source of these receptors is an adult with an advanced solid tumor such as melanoma, head and neck, liver or kidney cancer.

This chain joins TRBV6-5 and TRBJ1-2; TRBD1 aligns across 8 bases. CDR1 is MNHEY and CDR2 is SVGAGI in the germline V gene. This CDR3 is 15 amino acids long. With V trimmed by 5 bases and J by 2 bases, 7 bases remained unmatched. CDR3 residues: CASSKTGDLNYGYTF. CDR3 DNA: TGTGCCAGCAGTAAGACAGGGGACCTAAACTATGGCTACACCTTC.

This chain links TRBV5-4 with TRBJ1-1; the match to TRBD1 covers 9 bases. The CDR3 is made up of 12 amino acids. Germline trimming cut 0 bases from V and 10 bases from J; bases unmatched to any gene: 1. Germline V gene sequence: CDR1 SGHNT, CDR2 YYREEE (reference sequence). The CDR3, as DNA: TGTGCCAGCAGCTTGGCGGGACAGGGAGCTTTCTTT. Translating gives CASSLAGQGAFF.

Only a few counts were recorded for this clone. The V and J genes are TRBV7-2 and TRBJ1-5; D ambiguous. This CDR3 spans 12 amino acids. Germline assignment: CDR1 SGHTA and CDR2 FQGNSA. Trimming stripped 1 base from V and 7 bases from J, with 5 bases between. CDR3 amino acids: CASSLDGQPQHF. CDR3 sequence (DNA): TGTGCCAGCAGCTTAGACGGACAGCCCCAGCATTTT.

The chain couples TRBV19 to TRBJ2-3; 7 bases line up with TRBD1. This CDR3 comprises 14 residues. J gave up 3 bases and V 3 bases, and 3 bases lay outside the gene matches. Germline CDR1 LNHDA, CDR2 SQIVND (reference sequence). CDR3 sequence reads: CASSIDRVTDTQYF. The CDR3 DNA is TGTGCCAGTAGTATTGACAGGGTGACAGATACGCAGTATTTT. Full variable domain (missing parts from reference TRBV19 and TRBJ2-3): DGGITQSPKYLFRKEGQNVTLSCEQNLNHDAMYWYRQDPGQGLRLIYYSQIVNDFQKGDIAEGYSVSREKKESFPLTVTSAQKNPTAFYLCASSIDRVTDTQYFGPGTRLTVL.

The J gene is TRBJ2-5, the V gene TRBV28; 7 bases agree with TRBD1. Unmatched junction bases numbered 5, after V lost 5 bases and J lost 2 bases. The CDR3 contains 14 residues. Germline CDR1 MDHEN, CDR2 SYDVKM. The CDR3 here is CASSRPGQQETQYF. In DNA, the CDR3 is TGTGCCAGCAGTAGACCGGGACAGCAAGAGACCCAGTACTTC.

This clone occurred once. The V gene is TRBV10-2, the J gene TRBJ2-2; 8 bases align to TRBD2. CDR1 is WSHSY, CDR2 SAAADI, per germline. The ends lost 10 bases at V and 4 bases at J; junction bases unmatched: 8. The CDR3 is 14 amino acids. The CDR3 sequence is CATTTSVGTGELFF. The CDR3 coding sequence is TGCGCCACAACGACTAGCGTGGGCACCGGGGAGCTGTTTTTT.

The V and J genes are TRBV4-2 and TRBJ2-5; tentatively, D is TRBD2 (6 bases). The CDR3 extends over 14 amino acids. V lost 4 bases and J lost 2, with 11 bases in between. Looked up from germline, CDR1 is LGHNA and CDR2 is YNFKEQ. The CDR3 coding sequence is TGTGCCAGCAGCCTAGCGGACGGTCAAGAGACCCAGTACTTC. The encoded protein is CASSLADGQETQYF.

J is TRBJ2-5 and V is TRBV5-1, with D perhaps TRBD2 (5 bases). Germline V gives CDR1 SGHRS, CDR2 YFSETQ. The CDR3 runs 16 residues. With 0 bases removed from V and 1 base from J, the gap between germline ends came to 13 bases. The CDR3 sequence: CASSLGGLGGQETQYF. CDR3 coding DNA: TGCGCCAGCAGCTTGGGAGGGCTAGGAGGCCAAGAGACCCAGTACTTC.

The chain joins TRBV19 to TRBJ2-3; 7 nucleotides align to TRBD2. Looked up from germline, CDR1 is LNHDA and CDR2 is SQIVND (reference sequence). Trimming removed 1 base from V and 0 bases from J; junction bases left unmatched: 4. The CDR3 runs to 16 residues. In DNA form, the CDR3 reads TGTGCCAGTAGTATAGTTGGCGGGGGTAGCACAGATACGCAGTATTTT. This codes for CASSIVGGGSTDTQYF.

V is TRBV2 and J is TRBJ1-4; 7 nucleotides line up with TRBD1. With V trimmed by 8 bases and J by 7 bases, 7 bases remained unmatched. This CDR3 spans 13 amino acids. Germline lookup yields CDR1 SNHLY and CDR2 FYNNEI. The CDR3 sequence: CASGRGMGEKLFF. The DNA for the CDR3 is TGTGCCAGCGGCAGGGGGATGGGTGAAAAACTGTTTTTT. Based on the CDR3 plus reference TRBV2 and TRBJ1-4, the full variable domain is EPEVTQTPSHQVTQMGQEVILRCVPISNHLYFYWYRQILGQKVEFLVSFYNNEISEKSEIFDDQFSVERPDGSNFTLKIRSTKLEDSAMYFCASGRGMGEKLFFGSGTQLSVL.

About this clone: Distinct nucleotide sequences in the sample also encode this CDR3. V and J are TRBV2 and TRBJ1-1; D not resolved. CDR3 length: 15 residues. Trimming removed 1 base from V and 8 bases from J, with 17 bases in between. Germline V lookup: CDR1 SNHLY, CDR2 FYNNEI. For the CDR3, the DNA is TGTGCCAGCAGTGAAGGATTTTGGGCGGGCCAAGAAGCTTTCTTT. It yields the protein CASSEGFWAGQEAFF. The full variable domain, in which reference TRBV2 and TRBJ1-1 provide the parts outside the CDR3, is EPEVTQTPSHQVTQMGQEVILRCVPISNHLYFYWYRQILGQKVEFLVSFYNNEISEKSEIFDDQFSVERPDGSNFTLKIRSTKLEDSAMYFCASSEGFWAGQEAFFGQGTRLTVV.